Presented here are 27 T cell receptor beta chains from one specimen sequenced in a study of long-term antiretroviral therapy in people with HIV. Assay version v3.0 of immunoSEQ was used, and it was run at survey level. Method: immunoSEQ multiplex PCR; TCRdb's copy keeps in-frame clones and lacks some. The sample lists 30,000 to 50,000 clones; roughly nine tenths were seen once. Here the sequenced sample was unsorted PBMCs, taken 1.2 years after starting antiretroviral therapy. These receptors came from a woman aged 50 to 65 with HIV.

This clone was seen only once. The chain combines TRBV5-1 with TRBJ2-5, with 9 bases lining up with TRBD2. The germline gives CDR1 SGHRS, CDR2 YFSETQ. V gave up 5 bases and J gave up 2 bases; unmatched junction bases: 4. The CDR3 is 14 residues long. CDR3 sequence (DNA): TGCGCCAGCAGGTGGGGACTAGCTCAAGAGACCCAGTACTTC. This translates into CASRWGLAQETQYF.

This clone appeared once. The J gene is TRBJ2-7, the V gene TRBV7-2; tentatively, D is TRBD1 (5 bases). The CDR3 loop spans 13 amino acids. The V end lost 5 bases, the J end lost 2 bases, and 10 bases lay between the germline ends. The germline V gene encodes CDR1 SGHTA and CDR2 FQGNSA. The CDR3 region is CASSRDRAYEQYF. The CDR3, as DNA: TGTGCCAGCAGCCGAGACAGAGCCTACGAGCAGTACTTC.

The rearrangement links TRBV27 to TRBJ1-1, with TRBD1 as a possible D gene (6 bases). The CDR3 is 14 residues long. The germline gives CDR1 MNHEY, CDR2 SMNVEV (reference sequence). Deletions cut 6 bases from V and 3 bases from J, with 14 bases between. CDR3 sequence: CASRPHTGHTEAFF. The CDR3 region has the DNA TGTGCCAGCAGGCCTCACACAGGGCACACTGAAGCTTTCTTT.

The genes are TRBV18 and TRBJ2-5; D gene uncertain. Germline CDR1 and CDR2: KGHSH and LQKENI. The CDR3 covers 14 residues. The ends were cut back, 5 bases at V and 1 base at J, with 11 bases in the middle. CDR3 region: CASSILSFQETQYF. As DNA, the CDR3 is TGTGCCAGCTCAATCCTTAGCTTCCAAGAGACCCAGTACTTC.

This CDR3 reads CASSLGGQGLGYTF. The CDR3 region has the DNA TGCGCCAGCAGCTTGGGGGGACAGGGCCTTGGCTACACCTTC. This chain links TRBV5-1 with TRBJ1-2; 9 bases line up with TRBD1. V gave up 0 bases and J gave up 7 bases; unmatched junction bases: 4. The germline V gene encodes CDR1 SGHRS and CDR2 YFSETQ. This CDR3 is 14 amino acids long.

This chain uses TRBV9 with TRBJ2-7, with 7 bases that match TRBD1. The V and J ends lost 0 bases and 1 base, in that order; junction bases with no gene match: 4. Germline CDR1 SGDLS, CDR2 YYNGEE. The CDR3 spans 15 residues. The CDR3 here is CASSVGWDRSYEQYF. The CDR3 coding sequence is TGTGCCAGCAGCGTAGGGTGGGACAGATCCTACGAGCAGTACTTC. Full variable domain (remainder filled in from reference TRBV9 and TRBJ2-7): DSGVTQTPKHLITATGQRVTLRCSPRSGDLSVYWYQQSLDQGLQFLIQYYNGEERAKGNILERFSAQQFPDLHSELNLSSLELGDSALYFCASSVGWDRSYEQYFGPGTRLTVT.

The DNA of the CDR3 is TGTGCCACCAGCAGAGGGAGGGTTCATCAGCCCCAGCATTTT. This gives the protein CATSRGRVHQPQHF. The rearrangement uses TRBV15 and TRBJ1-5; no clear D gene. Trimming removed 1 base from V and 5 bases from J, with 9 bases in between. This CDR3 region has 14 residues. Per germline, CDR1 LNHNV and CDR2 YYDKDF (reference sequence).

The chain recombines TRBV2 with TRBJ2-1; no reliable D call. V gave up 3 bases and J gave up 7 bases, with 16 bases separating them. The germline CDR1 and CDR2 sequences are SNHLY and FYNNEI. This CDR3 has 15 amino acids. CDR3 residues: CASSERLPLRNEQFF. In DNA form, the CDR3 reads TGTGCCAGCAGTGAGAGGCTACCGCTCCGTAATGAGCAGTTCTTC.

The rearrangement uses TRBV6-5 and TRBJ1-1; maybe TRBD1 (6 bases). The CDR3 runs 15 residues. From germline, CDR1 is MNHEY and CDR2 SVGAGI. V was cut by 5 bases and J by 1 base, with 14 bases left in between. The chain's CDR3 is CASSPGGGRNTEAFF. CDR3 in DNA: TGTGCCAGCAGTCCCGGAGGGGGGAGGAACACTGAAGCTTTCTTT.

This chain connects TRBV30 to TRBJ2-1; D call uncertain. The CDR3 runs to 13 residues. Germline V gives CDR1 GTSNPN, CDR2 SVGIG (reference sequence). The ends were cut back, 4 bases at V and 0 bases at J, with 7 bases in the middle. In DNA form, the CDR3 reads TGTGCCTGGACTAGGAGCTCCTACAATGAGCAGTTCTTC. It specifies CAWTRSSYNEQFF.

This clone was found a few times. V gene TRBV9 combines with J gene TRBJ1-4; possible D gene TRBD1, 5 bases. V lost 4 bases to trimming and J lost 1 base, with 8 bases between them. Germline loops: CDR1 SGDLS, CDR2 YYNGEE. CDR3 length: 14 residues. The CDR3 sequence is CASSTGVTNEKLFF. The CDR3 DNA reads TGTGCCAGCAGCACAGGTGTAACTAATGAAAAACTGTTTTTT.

The chain recombines TRBV5-6 with TRBJ1-1, with a weak D call TRBD1 (6 bases). The CDR3 has 14 residues. V was trimmed by 4 bases and J by 4 bases, leaving 14 bases between them. CDR1 and CDR2 (germline): SGHDT, YYEEEE. DNA for the CDR3: TGTGCCAGCAGCCACACCACAGGGACCACTGAAGCTTTCTTT. The encoded protein is CASSHTTGTTEAFF.

The chain links TRBV5-6 to TRBJ2-3, with D uncertain. Germline values: CDR1 SGHDT, CDR2 YYEEEE. Trimming stripped 0 bases from V and 0 bases from J, with 8 bases between. This CDR3 comprises 15 residues. The CDR3 spells CASSLGPTSTDTQYF. The CDR3 DNA reads as TGTGCCAGCAGCTTGGGGCCAACTAGCACAGATACGCAGTATTTT.

This chain connects TRBV9 to TRBJ2-5, with TRBD2 matching over 9 bases. Per germline, CDR1 SGDLS and CDR2 YYNGEE. Unmatched junction bases numbered 5, after V lost 0 bases and J lost 5 bases. The CDR3 extends over 15 amino acids. DNA for the CDR3: TGTGCCAGCAGCGTAGTCGCTAGCGGGGTTGAGACCCAGTACTTC. Amino acids: CASSVVASGVETQYF.

The genes are TRBV14 and TRBJ2-7, with 9 bases matching TRBD1. Trimming took 6 bases from V and 2 from J; bases not matched to a gene: 11. CDR1 and CDR2 from the germline V gene are SGHDN and FVKESK. This CDR3 region has 16 residues. The CDR3 spells CASRASYGTGTYEQYF. In nucleotides, the CDR3 is TGTGCCAGCAGGGCGTCGTATGGGACAGGGACCTACGAGCAGTACTTC.

The J gene is TRBJ1-1, the V gene TRBV29-1, with a tentative D call TRBD1 (6 bases). CDR1 is SQVTM and CDR2 is ANQGSEA in the germline V gene. The CDR3 consists of 14 residues. The V end lost 7 bases, the J end lost 5 bases, and 20 bases lay between the germline ends. CDR3 region: CSAKRGAQGTEAFF. In nucleotides, the CDR3 is TGCAGCGCCAAACGGGGGGCCCAGGGGACTGAAGCTTTCTTT.

The rearrangement uses TRBV5-1 and TRBJ2-2; no clear D. CDR3 length: 15 amino acids. Germline values: CDR1 SGHRS, CDR2 YFSETQ. V lost 2 bases, J lost 5 bases, and 13 bases lay in between. The CDR3 region has the DNA TGCGCCAGCAGCTTCAGGCAGGCCTCGACCGGGGAGCTGTTTTTT. Residues: CASSFRQASTGELFF.

V usage is TRBV29-1 and J usage is TRBJ2-3, with TRBD1 matching 8 bases. Germline V gene data show CDR1 as SQVTM and CDR2 as ANQGSEA. Germline trimming cut 0 bases from V and 5 bases from J; bases unmatched to any gene: 10. The CDR3 is 16 amino acids. The CDR3 reads CSVEDRPGQAQDTQYF. The CDR3 DNA follows: TGCAGCGTTGAAGACCGTCCGGGACAGGCTCAAGATACGCAGTATTTT.

The chain recombines TRBV7-9 with TRBJ1-6; D remains ambiguous. CDR3 length equals 14 residues. CDR1 is SEHNR, CDR2 FQNEAQ, per germline (reference sequence). Trimming removed 4 bases at V and 10 bases at J, with 14 bases between. The CDR3 loop reads CASSYRDIGSPLHF. The CDR3 DNA reads TGTGCCAGCAGCTATCGGGATATAGGGTCACCCCTCCACTTT.

The chain links TRBV9 to TRBJ1-4; weak D call: TRBD1 (5 bases). CDR3 size: 13 residues. V shed 4 bases and J shed 10 bases, with 14 bases lying between them. In germline, CDR1 is SGDLS, CDR2 YYNGEE. The CDR3 sequence is CASSPRGSGKLFF. The CDR3 bases are TGTGCCAGCAGCCCCCGGGGGAGCGGAAAACTGTTTTTT.

The chain recombines TRBV7-2 with TRBJ2-3, with 8 bases that match TRBD2. The CDR3 has 16 residues. V trimming: 1 base; J trimming: 3 bases; junction bases outside the gene matches: 6. Germline CDR1 SGHTA, CDR2 FQGNSA. The CDR3 DNA reads as TGTGCCAGCAGCTTAGAGGGACGGGGGGGGACAGATACGCAGTATTTT. Residues: CASSLEGRGGTDTQYF. Complete variable domain (other parts from reference TRBV7-2 and TRBJ2-3): GAGVSQSPSNKVTEKGKDVELRCDPISGHTALYWYRQSLGQGLEFLIYFQGNSAPDKSGLPSDRFSAERTGGSVSTLTIQRTQQEDSAVYLCASSLEGRGGTDTQYFGPGTRLTVL.

This chain uses TRBV30 with TRBJ2-7, with D tentatively TRBD1 (6 bases). The germline V and J ends were trimmed by 2 bases and 3 bases, with 20 bases remaining between them. The germline CDR1 and CDR2 sequences are GTSNPN and SVGIG (reference sequence). This CDR3 is 16 amino acids long. In nucleotides, the CDR3 is TGTGCCTGGAGTAAACAGGGCAGGGGCTTGGTCTACGAGCAGTACTTC. Residues: CAWSKQGRGLVYEQYF.

The chain carries TRBV7-2 and TRBJ1-2; D gene uncertain. V gave up 5 bases and J gave up 4 bases, with 8 bases separating them. CDR3 size: 12 residues. The germline gives CDR1 SGHTA, CDR2 FQGNSA. CDR3 protein: CASSPGSYGYTF. The DNA for the CDR3 is TGTGCCAGCAGCCCAGGATCCTATGGCTACACCTTC.

V gene TRBV9 combines with J gene TRBJ1-1, with a possible D match to TRBD1 (6 bases). Trimming removed 1 base at V and 5 bases at J, with 15 bases between. This CDR3 contains 15 residues. CDR1 SGDLS and CDR2 YYNGEE come from the germline V gene. CDR3 region: CASSVIGGGGTEAFF. DNA for the CDR3: TGTGCCAGCAGCGTAATCGGGGGCGGAGGGACTGAAGCTTTCTTT.

The chain joins TRBV7-2 to TRBJ1-1; the D gene is possibly TRBD1 (6 bases). Trimming stripped 2 bases from V and 3 bases from J, with 10 bases between. This CDR3 spans 14 amino acids. CDR1 and CDR2 from the germline V gene are SGHTA and FQGNSA. The CDR3 sequence is CASSLQGRDTEAFF. CDR3 DNA sequence: TGTGCCAGCAGCTTACAGGGGAGAGACACTGAAGCTTTCTTT.

This chain joins TRBV4-1 and TRBJ1-3; TRBD1 aligns across 7 bases. The V segment lost 2 bases and the J segment 7 bases; nucleotides outside the gene matches: 14. There are 17 residues in the CDR3. Germline V gene sequence: CDR1 MGHRA, CDR2 YSYEKL. The CDR3 DNA is TGCGCCAGCAGCCAACCGTATATAAGGACAGGCCAGAACACCATATATTTT. Protein sequence: CASSQPYIRTGQNTIYF.

This chain links TRBV18 with TRBJ2-2; D not certain. Germline V gene sequence: CDR1 KGHSH, CDR2 LQKENI. The CDR3 is made up of 16 amino acids. V was trimmed by 1 base and J by 1 base, leaving 10 bases between them. In DNA form, the CDR3 reads TGTGCCAGCTCACCACTTCGGCCGAAGAACACCGGGGAGCTGTTTTTT. Its protein is CASSPLRPKNTGELFF.